This T cell receptor beta chain came from a study of CD8+CD57+ T cells in acquired aplastic anemia. Across the whole study: Each DNA sample taken from sorted CD4+ and CD8+ cells came to around 3.4 ug on average.

Turning to this clonotype: Its antigen is undetermined.

Study-level results: Statistical testing detected no significant gap in CD8+ Simpson's diversity between patients and controls. Under 35 was the count of CD8+ CDR3 sequences that patients shared with controls.

Genomic DNA templated the TCR beta VDJ and CDR3 profiling. TCRdb fed the reads into MiXCR, producing one record per CDR3 protein. The data show hundreds of thousands of distinct CDR3 sequences, 25% to 40% seen once. Sequencing was done on patients that had shown CD8+CD57+ cell expansion by flow cytometry. In all patients, the disease was severe acquired aplastic anemia. CDR1 and CDR2 (germline): SNHLY, FYNNEI. V was trimmed by 6 bases and J by 7 bases, leaving 16 bases between them. There are 13 residues in the CDR3. The receptor's source is a human donor with aplastic anemia. The J gene is TRBJ2-7, the V gene TRBV2, with D unresolved. The sequenced sample was sorted CD4+, CD8+, or CD8+CD57+ T cells (not recorded which) from PBMCs. CDR3 in amino acids: CASRGVRLGEQYF. The CDR3 DNA sequence: TGTGCCAGCAGGGGCGTCAGGCTTGGGGAGCAGTACTTC.